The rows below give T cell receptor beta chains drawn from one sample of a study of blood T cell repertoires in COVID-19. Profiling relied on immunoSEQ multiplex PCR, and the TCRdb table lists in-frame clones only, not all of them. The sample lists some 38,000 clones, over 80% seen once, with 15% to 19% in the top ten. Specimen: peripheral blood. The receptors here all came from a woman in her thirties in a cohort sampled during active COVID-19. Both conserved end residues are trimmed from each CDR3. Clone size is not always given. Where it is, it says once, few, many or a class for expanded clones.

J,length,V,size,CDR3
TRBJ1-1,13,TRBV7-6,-,ASSSLDPSGTEAF
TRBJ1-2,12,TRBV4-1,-,ASSPRVFDYGYT
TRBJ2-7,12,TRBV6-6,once,ASSPPGQVKGQY
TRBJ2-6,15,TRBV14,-,ASSPGTGRSGANVLT
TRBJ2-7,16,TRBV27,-,ASRYSGTSGRRGNEQY
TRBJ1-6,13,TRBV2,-,ASSPLELPPGSLH
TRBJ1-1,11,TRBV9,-,ASSERQGADAF
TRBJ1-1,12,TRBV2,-,ASRGETGGTEAF
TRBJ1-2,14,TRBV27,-,ASSLSRQGWNYGYT
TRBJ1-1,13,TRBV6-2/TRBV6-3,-,ASSVRQGGNTEAF
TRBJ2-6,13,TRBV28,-,ASSPVFSGANVLT
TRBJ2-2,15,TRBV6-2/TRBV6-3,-,ASSSQGPTGHTGELF
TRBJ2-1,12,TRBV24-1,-,ATSKGHLPNEQF
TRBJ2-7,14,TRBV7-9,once,ASSEKLAEYPYEQY
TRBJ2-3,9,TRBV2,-,ASSVIDTQY
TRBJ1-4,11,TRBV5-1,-,ASSFGVLEKLF
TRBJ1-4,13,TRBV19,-,ASTTRGGTGEKLF
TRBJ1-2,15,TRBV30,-,AWSVEGGRSANYGYT
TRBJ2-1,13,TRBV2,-,ASSEGAEQNNEQF
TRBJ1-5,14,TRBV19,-,ASSRPGPGGNQPQH
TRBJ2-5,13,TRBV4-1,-,ASSLQARVLETQY
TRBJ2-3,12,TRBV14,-,ASSPTLATDTQY
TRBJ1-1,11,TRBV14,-,ASRVQVNTEAF
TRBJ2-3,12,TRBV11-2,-,ASSQGRSTDTQY
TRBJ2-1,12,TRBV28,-,ASSFGGSYNEQF
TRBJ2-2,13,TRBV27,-,ASSLMAGSTGELF
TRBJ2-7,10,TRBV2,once,ASSRSGYEQY
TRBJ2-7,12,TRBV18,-,ASSPRGRVYEQY
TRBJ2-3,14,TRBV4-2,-,ASSQEAGGGGDTQY
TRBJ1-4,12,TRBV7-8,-,ASSVDRGGEKLF
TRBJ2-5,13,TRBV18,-,ASSPARGTQETQY
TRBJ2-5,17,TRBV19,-,ARSTHGQGEFLGQETQY
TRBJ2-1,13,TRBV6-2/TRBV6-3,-,ASSYKAGVANEQF
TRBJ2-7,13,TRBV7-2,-,ASRPAGQGYYEQY
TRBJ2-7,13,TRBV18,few,ASSPEGLAGYEQY
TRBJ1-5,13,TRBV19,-,ASSIFGEPTQPQH
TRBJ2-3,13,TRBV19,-,ASTTSGRKVDTQY
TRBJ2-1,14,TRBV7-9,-,ASSRGSRSSYNEQF
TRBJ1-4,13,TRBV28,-,ASSLFFRGWEKLF
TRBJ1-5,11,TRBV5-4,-,ASSLDRQQPQH
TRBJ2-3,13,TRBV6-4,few,ASPEGLAGTDTQY
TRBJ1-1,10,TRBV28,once,ASKGVNTEAF
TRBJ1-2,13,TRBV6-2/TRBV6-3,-,ASSRGSGQGGGYT
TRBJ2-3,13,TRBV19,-,ASSRAISPADTQY
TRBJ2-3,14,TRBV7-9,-,ASSLAVPAGTDTQY
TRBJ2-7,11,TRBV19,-,ASSPGFSYEQY
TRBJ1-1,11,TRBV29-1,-,SAPGHSDRTAF
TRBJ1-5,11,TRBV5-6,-,ASSLLGNQPQH
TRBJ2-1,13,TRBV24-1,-,ATSGLGLAGNEQF
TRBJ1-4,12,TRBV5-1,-,ASSFGAANEKLF
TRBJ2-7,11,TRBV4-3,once,ASSRRTTGEQY
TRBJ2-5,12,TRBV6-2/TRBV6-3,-,ASSNLGQEETQY
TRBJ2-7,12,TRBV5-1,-,ASSLGAPSGEQY
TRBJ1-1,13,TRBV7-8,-,ASRSREGPNTEAF